The 29 T cell receptor beta chains listed next were all sequenced from one sample in a study of T cells after yellow fever vaccination. TCRdb re-called the 5' RACE reads with MiXCR, one entry per CDR3 protein. This sample yields some 420,000 distinct CDR3 sequences, of which around 20% are seen a single time; 15% to 20% belongs to the top ten. The input for sequencing was PBMCs, taken before the yellow fever booster vaccination. These receptor sequences come from a man aged 18 to 29 who received the YFV17D yellow fever vaccine.

In its sample, this clonotype was seen a few times. The CDR3 loop reads CAISEGLYGYTF. DNA for the CDR3: TGTGCCATCAGTGAAGGGCTATATGGCTACACCTTC. The genes are TRBV10-3 and TRBJ1-2; D remains ambiguous. Germline V lookup: CDR1 ENHRY, CDR2 SYGVKD. Trimming shortened V by 3 bases and J by 5 bases, and 7 bases separated the two germline ends. The length of the CDR3 is 12 residues.

The chain links TRBV19 to TRBJ1-1; D is unresolved. V was pared by 1 base and J by 4 bases, with 10 bases between. Germline CDR1 is LNHDA and CDR2 is SQIVND (reference sequence). This CDR3 has 14 residues. Here the CDR3 reads CASSIAGVSTEAFF. CDR3 nucleotides: TGTGCCAGTAGTATAGCCGGGGTTTCCACTGAAGCTTTCTTT.

The sample holds a few counts of this clonotype. The chain couples TRBV5-1 to TRBJ1-6; 9 bases align to TRBD1. Germline V lookup: CDR1 SGHRS, CDR2 YFSETQ. The J segment lost 10 bases and the V segment lost 4 bases, leaving 9 bases of the junction unmatched. There are 15 residues in the CDR3. The CDR3 loop is CASSRGTGRGSPLHF. CDR3 DNA sequence: TGCGCCAGCAGCCGCGGGACAGGGCGCGGATCACCCCTCCACTTT.

V and J are TRBV3-1 and TRBJ2-1; 11 bases map to TRBD2. This CDR3 has 17 residues. Germline V gives CDR1 LGHDT, CDR2 YNNKEL (reference sequence). Losses at the gene ends were 1 base for V and 4 bases for J; bases not matched to a gene: 6. The CDR3 DNA follows: TGTGCCAGCAGCCAAGTAGTGGGACTAGCGGATTACAATGAGCAGTTCTTC. Its translation: CASSQVVGLADYNEQFF.

This chain uses TRBV7-3 with TRBJ1-1; D call uncertain. Trimming stripped 4 bases from V and 0 bases from J, with 9 bases between. Germline CDR1 is SGHTA and CDR2 is FQGTGA. CDR3 length: 14 residues. The CDR3 reads CASSSSAMNTEAFF. The DNA for the CDR3 is TGTGCCAGCAGCTCATCGGCGATGAACACTGAAGCTTTCTTT. The entire variable domain, with the rest obtained from reference TRBV7-3 and TRBJ1-1, is as follows: GAGVSQTPSNKVTEKGKYVELRCDPISGHTALYWYRQSLGQGPEFLIYFQGTGAADDSGLPNDRFFAVRPEGSVSTLKIQRTERGDSAVYLCASSSSAMNTEAFFGQGTRLTVV.

This clonotype was seen a handful of times. This chain joins TRBV20-1 and TRBJ1-2; 10 bases fit TRBD1. The V and J ends lost 3 bases and 4 bases, in that order; junction bases with no gene match: 8. The CDR3 loop spans 15 amino acids. Germline-derived CDR1 and CDR2 are DFQATT and SNEGSKA (reference sequence). DNA for the CDR3: TGCAGTGCTAGTCAAGGACAGGGGGAAGGCTATGGCTACACCTTC. This translates into CSASQGQGEGYGYTF.

The V gene is TRBV4-1, the J gene TRBJ1-5, with D uncertain. Germline V lookup: CDR1 MGHRA, CDR2 YSYEKL. Trimming stripped 1 base from V and 9 bases from J, with 7 bases between. This CDR3 has 12 residues. The CDR3 region has the DNA TGCGCCAGCAGCCAAGCTGGTTGGCCCCAGCATTTT. It encodes CASSQAGWPQHF.

In this sample, this clonotype turned up a few times. The chain has TRBV6-6 and TRBJ2-1, with D maybe TRBD2 (7 bases). Germline CDR1 is MNHNY and CDR2 is SVGAGI (reference sequence). With 5 bases removed from V and 0 bases from J, the gap between germline ends came to 14 bases. The CDR3 length is 16 residues. The CDR3 nucleotides read TGTGCCAGCAGTAAATCCCGGGGGGCCTCCTACAATGAGCAGTTCTTC. This codes for CASSKSRGASYNEQFF.

This clonotype was counted a few times. This sequence joins TRBV15 and TRBJ2-1; TRBD1 agrees at 9 bases. Germline trimming cut 8 bases from V and 9 bases from J; bases unmatched to any gene: 11. CDR3 size: 14 residues. Germline V gene lookup returns CDR1 LNHNV and CDR2 YYDKDF (reference sequence). In DNA form, the CDR3 reads TGTGCCACCGGGGACGGACAGGGGTCAAGTGAGCAGTTCTTC. Translating it yields CATGDGQGSSEQFF. Complete variable domain (other parts from reference TRBV15 and TRBJ2-1): DAMVIQNPRYQVTQFGKPVTLSCSQTLNHNVMYWYQQKSSQAPKLLFHYYDKDFNNEADTPDNFQSRRPNTSFCFLDIRSPGLGDTAMYLCATGDGQGSSEQFFGPGTRLTVL.

The V and J genes are TRBV12-3 or TRBV12-4 and TRBJ1-4, with unresolved D. Deletions cut 2 bases from V and 8 bases from J, with 3 bases between. This CDR3 has 11 amino acids. The CDR3 is CASSLREKLFF. In nucleotides, the CDR3 is TGTGCCAGCAGTTTACGAGAAAAACTGTTTTTT.

The genes are TRBV21-1 and TRBJ2-7; TRBD1 is taken as the D call from the table, unchecked against the DNA. TRBV21-1 is a known pseudogene. The CDR3 covers 16 residues. The CDR3 nucleotides read TGTGCCAGCAGCGCCCGGGACAGGAAAAGCTCCTACGAGCAGTACGTC. This translates into CASSARDRKSSYEQYV.

The chain links TRBV3-1 to TRBJ1-5, with D possibly TRBD1 on 6 matching bases. There are 15 residues in the CDR3. Germline CDR1 is LGHDT and CDR2 is YNNKEL (reference sequence). Between the trimmed V and J ends, which lost 4 bases and 5 bases, there was a span of 15 bases. This CDR3 is CASSRSGGLYQPQHF. The CDR3 nucleotides read TGTGCCAGCAGCCGATCGGGGGGCCTATATCAGCCCCAGCATTTT.

The rearrangement links TRBV4-3 to TRBJ1-1; D is uncertain. Germline CDR1 reads LGHNA; CDR2 reads YSLEER. The CDR3 is 12 amino acids. V was trimmed by 0 bases and J by 7 bases, leaving 6 bases between them. The CDR3 nucleotides are TGCGCCAGCAGCCAAGATCTAGGTGAAGCTTTCTTT. Protein sequence: CASSQDLGEAFF.

This clonotype has more than one count but fewer than ten. V gene TRBV4-3 combines with J gene TRBJ2-1; 7 bases are shared with TRBD2. Trimming took 4 bases from V and 0 from J; bases not matched to a gene: 12. CDR1 is LGHNA, CDR2 YSLEER, per germline. This CDR3 has 18 residues. The CDR3 region has the DNA TGCGCCAGCAGCCCGCGAGGGGTAGCGGGTCTCTCCTACAATGAGCAGTTCTTC. Its translation is CASSPRGVAGLSYNEQFF.

This clonotype was picked up many times. CDR3 sequence: CASSLDGSPIETQYF. The CDR3 nucleotides are TGTGCCAGCAGCTTAGATGGGTCACCAATTGAGACCCAGTACTTC. The chain recombines TRBV11-2 with TRBJ2-5, with D uncertain. Between the trimmed V and J ends, which lost 0 bases and 5 bases, there was a span of 13 bases. This CDR3 is 15 amino acids long. Germline loops: CDR1 SGHAT, CDR2 FQNNGV.

This clonotype was seen once. One end of the junction is discordant with germline, which a read error may explain. The V and J genes are TRBV4-1 and TRBJ1-5; D ambiguous. The CDR3 runs to 14 residues. Germline CDR1 is MGHRA and CDR2 is YSYEKL. The chain's CDR3 is CASSHQGDNRPQHF. CDR3 DNA sequence: TGCGCCAGCAGCCACCAAGGAGACAATCGGCCCCAGCATTTT.

The chain joins TRBV20-1 to TRBJ2-5; D may match TRBD1 or TRBD2 (6 bases each). CDR1 DFQATT and CDR2 SNEGSKA come from the germline V gene (reference sequence). The CDR3 consists of 14 residues. V was shortened by 3 bases and J by 5 bases, with 16 bases between the two germline ends. In nucleotides, the CDR3 is TGCAGTGCTAGGGCCGGGAGTAGGGGGGAGACCCAGTACTTC. Its protein product is CSARAGSRGETQYF.

The chain employs TRBV5-5 and TRBJ2-2; 7 bases are a match to TRBD1. CDR3 size: 12 residues. V dropped 9 bases and J dropped 14; count of bases not matched to a gene: 13. Germline CDR1 is SGHKS and CDR2 is YYEKEE (reference sequence). CDR3 DNA sequence: TGTGCCACCCCAGGTGCGGCAGGGGGTCTGTTTTTT. Protein sequence: CATPGAAGGLFF.

The table lists this clonotype with many counts. J is TRBJ1-6 and V is TRBV7-2, with a weak D call TRBD1 (6 bases). The CDR3 is 16 amino acids. CDR1 is SGHTA, CDR2 FQGNSA, per germline. Trimming took 2 bases from V and 7 from J, leaving 15 bases between them. The CDR3 region has the DNA TGTGCCAGCAGCTTATCGGCGACAGGAGGAAATTCACCCCTCCACTTT. Translating it yields CASSLSATGGNSPLHF.

This clonotype came up once. The chain carries TRBV6-5 and TRBJ2-2; 7 bases agree with TRBD1. Looked up from germline, CDR1 is MNHEY and CDR2 is SVGAGI. The CDR3 is 15 amino acids. The ends lost 1 base at V and 6 bases at J; junction bases unmatched: 5. In DNA form, the CDR3 reads TGTGCCAGCAGTTACTGGGCAGGGGGTTCCGGGGAGCTGTTTTTT. It encodes CASSYWAGGSGELFF.

The table lists this clonotype with a few counts. The rearrangement links TRBV18 to TRBJ1-3, with 7 bases lining up with TRBD1. The length of the CDR3 is 15 residues. Germline CDR1 reads KGHSH; CDR2 reads LQKENI. The junction had 6 bases not matched to a gene; V was cut back by 3 bases and J by 4 bases. Here the CDR3 reads CASSPPGTAGNTIYF. CDR3 in DNA: TGTGCCAGCTCACCCCCCGGGACAGCCGGAAACACCATATATTTT. The full variable domain, in which reference TRBV18 and TRBJ1-3 provide the parts outside the CDR3, is NAGVMQNPRHLVRRRGQEARLRCSPMKGHSHVYWYRQLPEEGLKFMVYLQKENIIDESGMPKERFSAEFPKEGPSILRIQQVVRGDSAAYFCASSPPGTAGNTIYFGEGSWLTVV.

The rearrangement uses TRBV20-1 and TRBJ2-7; tentative D call: TRBD1 (6 bases). The CDR3 length is 12 residues. The ends were cut back, 2 bases at V and 6 bases at J, with 11 bases in the middle. CDR1 and CDR2 (germline): DFQATT, SNEGSKA (reference sequence). As DNA, the CDR3 is TGCAGTGCTAGATGGACAGCCCTCGAGCAGTACTTC. Protein sequence: CSARWTALEQYF.

V gene TRBV29-1 combines with J gene TRBJ2-5; 10 positions agree with TRBD1. V lost 6 bases, J lost 4 bases, and 2 bases stayed unmatched. This CDR3 comprises 12 residues. CDR1 is SQVTM, CDR2 ANQGSEA, per germline. CDR3 sequence (DNA): TGCAGCGTGGGGACAGGGGCAGAGACCCAGTACTTC. Translating it yields CSVGTGAETQYF. The full variable domain, with the rest looked up from reference TRBV29-1 and TRBJ2-5, is SAVISQKPSRDICQRGTSLTIQCQVDSQVTMMFWYRQQPGQSLTLIATANQGSEATYESGFVIDKFPISRPNLTFSTLTVSNMSPEDSSIYLCSVGTGAETQYFGPGTRLLVL.

In its sample, this clonotype was seen a few times. The V call is TRBV4-2, the J call TRBJ2-2; D is perhaps TRBD2 (5 bases). Germline CDR1 and CDR2: LGHNA and YNFKEQ. Trimming removed 4 bases from V and 4 bases from J, with 10 bases in between. The CDR3 has 14 amino acids. This CDR3 reads CASSPGLGTGELFF. The CDR3 coding sequence is TGTGCCAGCAGCCCTGGACTCGGCACCGGGGAGCTGTTTTTT.

This clonotype was seen a handful of times. This chain connects TRBV9 to TRBJ2-3, with D perhaps matching TRBD1 or TRBD2 (6 bases each). V shed 2 bases and J shed 1 base, with 8 bases lying between them. The germline V gene has CDR1 SGDLS and CDR2 YYNGEE. CDR3 length equals 14 residues. CDR3: CASSVRGRTDTQYF. The CDR3 bases are TGTGCCAGCAGCGTCCGGGGGCGCACAGATACGCAGTATTTT.

The rearrangement uses TRBV10-2 and TRBJ2-3, with D perhaps given as TRBD1 or TRBD2 (5 bases each). This CDR3 spans 13 amino acids. Trimming stripped 6 bases from V and 3 bases from J, with 10 bases between. CDR1 is WSHSY, CDR2 SAAADI, per germline. The CDR3 bases are TGCGCCAGCAGAGAGGGGTTGACAGATACGCAGTATTTT. Translated: CASREGLTDTQYF.

The V gene is TRBV6-5, the J gene TRBJ1-4; D unresolved. Germline CDR1 is MNHEY and CDR2 is SVGAGI. Between the trimmed V and J ends, which lost 4 bases and 8 bases, there was a span of 11 bases. The CDR3 loop spans 13 amino acids. CDR3 residues: CASSSIQGEKLFF. The CDR3 nucleotides read TGTGCCAGCAGTTCCATACAAGGGGAAAAACTGTTTTTT.

The chain recombines TRBV7-9 with TRBJ1-1; D is uncertain. The CDR3 has 15 residues. Trimming took 5 bases from V and 1 from J, leaving 14 bases between them. The germline gives CDR1 SEHNR, CDR2 FQNEAQ (reference sequence). CDR3 residues: CASSPSTDSNTEAFF. CDR3 nucleotide sequence: TGTGCCAGCAGCCCATCTACCGACTCGAACACTGAAGCTTTCTTT.

The V call is TRBV4-2, the J call TRBJ2-3; 8 bases fit TRBD1. This CDR3 has 18 amino acids. The V gene end was trimmed by 0 bases and the J gene end by 3 bases; junction bases not matched to a gene: 11. Germline CDR1 LGHNA, CDR2 YNFKEQ. In DNA, the CDR3 is TGTGCCAGCAGCCAAGAGCAGCAGACAGGGGAGGTAACAGATACGCAGTATTTT. Amino acids: CASSQEQQTGEVTDTQYF.